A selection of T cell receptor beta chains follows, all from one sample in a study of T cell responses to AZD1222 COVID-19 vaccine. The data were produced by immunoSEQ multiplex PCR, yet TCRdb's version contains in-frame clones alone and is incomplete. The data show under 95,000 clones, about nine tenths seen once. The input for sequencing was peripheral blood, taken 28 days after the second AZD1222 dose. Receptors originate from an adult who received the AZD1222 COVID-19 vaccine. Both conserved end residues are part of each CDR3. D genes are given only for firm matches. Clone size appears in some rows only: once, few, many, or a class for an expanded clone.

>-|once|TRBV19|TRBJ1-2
CASTPSVGYGYTF
TGTGCCAGTACTCCAAGCGTCGGGTACGGCTACACCTTC
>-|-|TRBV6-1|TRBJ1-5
CASSEGVNQPQHF
TGTGCCAGCAGTGAAGGGGTCAATCAGCCCCAGCATTTT
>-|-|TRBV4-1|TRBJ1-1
CASSHPNRALGYTEAFF
TGCGCCAGCAGCCACCCGAACCGGGCCCTAGGGTACACTGAAGCTTTCTTT
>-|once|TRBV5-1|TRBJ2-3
CASSLDPGSTDTQYF
TGCGCCAGCAGCTTGGATCCAGGGAGCACAGATACGCAGTATTTT
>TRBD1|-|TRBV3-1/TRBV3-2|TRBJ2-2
CASRQTGVNTGELFF
TGTGCCAGCAGACAGACAGGGGTGAACACCGGGGAGCTGTTTTTT
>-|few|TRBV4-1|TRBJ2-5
CASSRTLTGLETQYF
TGCGCCAGCAGCCGAACTCTTACAGGGTTGGAGACCCAGTACTTC
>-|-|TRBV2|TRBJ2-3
CASSERRAQTDTQYF
TGTGCCAGCAGTGAAAGGAGGGCGCAAACAGATACGCAGTATTTT
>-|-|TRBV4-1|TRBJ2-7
CASSQGPGPLRQYF
TGCGCCAGCAGCCAAGGTCCAGGACCCCTGCGGCAGTACTTC
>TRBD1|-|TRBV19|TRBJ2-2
CASSTSTGVYTGELFF
TGTGCCAGTAGTACCTCGACAGGGGTGTACACCGGGGAGCTGTTTTTT
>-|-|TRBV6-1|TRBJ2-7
CASSEAGAVLSYEQYF
TGTGCCAGCAGTGAAGCGGGGGCAGTGTTATCCTACGAGCAGTACTTC
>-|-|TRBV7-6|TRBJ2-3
CASSPARYQADTQYF
TGTGCCAGCAGCCCTGCACGGTATCAGGCAGATACGCAGTATTTT
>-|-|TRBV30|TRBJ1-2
CAWSRPGTGGYTF
TGTGCCTGGAGCAGACCGGGAACGGGTGGCTACACCTTC
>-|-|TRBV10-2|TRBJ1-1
CASRGTRNTEAFF
TGCGCCAGCAGGGGTACGAGGAACACTGAAGCTTTCTTT
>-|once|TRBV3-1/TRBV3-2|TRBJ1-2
CASSQSGMRGLKDYGYTF
TGTGCCAGCAGCCAATCGGGGATGCGCGGACTTAAGGACTATGGCTACACCTTC
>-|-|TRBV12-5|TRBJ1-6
CASGLEPGSPLHF
TGTGCTAGTGGTTTGGAGCCAGGATCACCCCTCCACTTT
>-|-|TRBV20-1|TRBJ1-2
CSASRGAGGYTF
TGCAGTGCTAGTAGGGGGGCCGGGGGCTACACCTTC
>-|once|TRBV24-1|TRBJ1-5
CATSDRQDQPQHF
TGTGCCACCAGTGACCGCCAGGACCAGCCCCAGCATTTT
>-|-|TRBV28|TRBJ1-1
CASIAQLNTEAFF
TGTGCCAGCATCGCACAGTTGAACACTGAAGCTTTCTTT
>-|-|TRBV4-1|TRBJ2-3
CASSQDKGISGTDTQYF
TGCGCCAGCAGCCAAGATAAGGGGATTTCGGGCACAGATACGCAGTATTTT
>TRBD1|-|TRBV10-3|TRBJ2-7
CAIRGQGVPYEQYF
TGTGCCATCAGAGGACAGGGGGTCCCTTACGAGCAGTACTTC
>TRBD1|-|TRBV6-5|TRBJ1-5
CASRNRGQPQHF
TGTGCCAGCAGAAACAGGGGTCAGCCCCAGCATTTT
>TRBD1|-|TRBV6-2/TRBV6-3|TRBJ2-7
CASSEAGTGAYEQYF
TGTGCCAGCAGCGAGGCCGGGACAGGGGCGTACGAGCAGTACTTC
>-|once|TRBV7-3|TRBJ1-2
CASSLTANYGYTF
TGTGCCAGCAGCTTAACCGCTAACTATGGCTACACCTTC
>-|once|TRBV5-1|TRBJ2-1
CASSLGGLRSYNEQFF
TGCGCCAGCAGCTTGGGTGGGCTGAGATCCTACAATGAGCAGTTCTTC
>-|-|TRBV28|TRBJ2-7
CASSPTGAGKASEQYF
TGTGCCAGCAGTCCCACTGGGGCAGGGAAGGCTAGCGAGCAGTACTTC
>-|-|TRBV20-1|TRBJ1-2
CSAKDSLGYTF
TGCAGTGCGAAAGACAGTTTAGGCTACACCTTC
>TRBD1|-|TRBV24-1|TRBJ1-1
CATSDGQGKDTEAFF
TGTGCCACCAGTGATGGACAGGGAAAGGACACTGAAGCTTTCTTT
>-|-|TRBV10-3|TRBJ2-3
CAMGGSADTQYF
TGTGCCATGGGCGGTAGCGCAGATACGCAGTATTTT
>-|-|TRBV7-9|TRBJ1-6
CASSTLVRSPLHF
TGTGCCAGCAGCACTCTTGTCAGGTCACCCCTCCACTTT
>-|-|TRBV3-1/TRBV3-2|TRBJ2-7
CASSQDSGYYEQYF
TGTGCCAGCAGCCAAGATTCAGGCTACTACGAGCAGTACTTC
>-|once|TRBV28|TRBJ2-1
CASGGPGQYNEQFF
TGTGCCAGCGGGGGCCCAGGGCAGTACAATGAGCAGTTCTTC
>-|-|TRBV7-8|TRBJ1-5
CASSRLGDLSNQPQHF
TGTGCCAGCAGCCGGCTTGGGGACCTAAGCAATCAGCCCCAGCATTTT
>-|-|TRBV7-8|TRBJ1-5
CASSLTGSSGNQPQHF
TGTGCCAGCAGCCTCACAGGCAGCTCTGGCAATCAGCCCCAGCATTTT
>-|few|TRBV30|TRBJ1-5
CAWSRQGNQPQHF
TGTGCCTGGAGTCGACAGGGCAATCAGCCCCAGCATTTT
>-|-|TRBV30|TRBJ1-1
CAWSGFQAGGNTEAFF
TGTGCCTGGAGTGGGTTCCAGGCCGGGGGGAACACTGAAGCTTTCTTT
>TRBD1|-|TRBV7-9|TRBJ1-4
CASSLYPPDRRTNEKLFF
TGTGCCAGCAGCTTATATCCCCCGGACAGGCGAACTAATGAAAAACTGTTTTTT
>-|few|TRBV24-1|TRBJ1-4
CATSEHIGEKLFF
TGTGCCACCAGTGAACATATAGGTGAAAAACTGTTTTTT
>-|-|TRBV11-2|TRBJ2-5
CASGAGVETQYF
TGTGCCAGCGGGGCCGGGGTGGAGACCCAGTACTTC
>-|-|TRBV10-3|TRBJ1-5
CAISESNQPQHF
TGTGCCATCAGTGAAAGCAATCAGCCCCAGCATTTT
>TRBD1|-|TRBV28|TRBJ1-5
CASSIPTGSDQPQHF
TGTGCCAGCAGTATCCCGACAGGGTCGGATCAGCCCCAGCATTTT
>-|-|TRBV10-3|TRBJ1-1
CAITSDRLNTEAFF
TGTGCCATCACCTCCGACAGGCTTAACACTGAAGCTTTCTTT
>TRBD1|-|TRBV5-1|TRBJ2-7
CASSYDRDRGYEQYF
TGCGCCAGCAGCTATGACCGGGACAGGGGGTACGAGCAGTACTTC
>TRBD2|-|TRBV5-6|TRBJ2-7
CASSSATSGGYEQYF
TGTGCCAGCAGCTCCGCGACTAGCGGGGGCTACGAGCAGTACTTC
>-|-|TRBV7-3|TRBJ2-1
CASSLPPAGEQFF
TGTGCCAGCAGCTTACCTCCGGCGGGTGAGCAGTTCTTC
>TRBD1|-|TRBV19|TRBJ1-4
CASRNRDSNEKLFF
TGTGCCAGCCGAAACCGGGACAGTAATGAAAAACTGTTTTTT
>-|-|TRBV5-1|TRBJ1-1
CASSDDTGLDEAFF
TGCGCCAGCAGCGACGATACAGGGTTGGATGAAGCTTTCTTT